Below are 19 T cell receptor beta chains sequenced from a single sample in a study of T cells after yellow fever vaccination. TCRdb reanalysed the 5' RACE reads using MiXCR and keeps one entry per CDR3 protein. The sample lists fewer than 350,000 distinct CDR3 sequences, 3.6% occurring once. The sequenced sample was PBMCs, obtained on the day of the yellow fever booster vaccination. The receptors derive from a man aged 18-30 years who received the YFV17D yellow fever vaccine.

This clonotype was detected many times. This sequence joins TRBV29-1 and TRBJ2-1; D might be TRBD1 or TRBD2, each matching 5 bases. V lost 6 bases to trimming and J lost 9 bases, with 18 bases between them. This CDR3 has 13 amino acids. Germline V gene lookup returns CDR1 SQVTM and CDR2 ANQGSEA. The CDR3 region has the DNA TGCAGCGTGAAACGGGGCTTGGCAAGTGAGCAGTTCTTC. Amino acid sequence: CSVKRGLASEQFF.

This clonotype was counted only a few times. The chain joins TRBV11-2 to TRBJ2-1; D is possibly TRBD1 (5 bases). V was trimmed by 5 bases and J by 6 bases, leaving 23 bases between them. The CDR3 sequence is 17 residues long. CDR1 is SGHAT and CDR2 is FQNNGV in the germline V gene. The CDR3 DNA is TGTGCCAGCAGCACCACAGGACGGCACTCCCGGCTCAATGAGCAGTTCTTC. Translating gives CASSTTGRHSRLNEQFF. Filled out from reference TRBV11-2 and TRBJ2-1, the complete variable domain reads EAGVAQSPRYKIIEKRQSVAFWCNPISGHATLYWYQQILGQGPKLLIQFQNNGVVDDSQLPKDRFSAERLKGVDSTLKIQPAKLEDSAVYLCASSTTGRHSRLNEQFFGPGTRLTVL.

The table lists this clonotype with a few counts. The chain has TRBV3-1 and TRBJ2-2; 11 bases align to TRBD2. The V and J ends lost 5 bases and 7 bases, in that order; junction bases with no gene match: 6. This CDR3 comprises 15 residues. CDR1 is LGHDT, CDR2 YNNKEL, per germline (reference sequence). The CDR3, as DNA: TGTGCCAGCAGCTTAGCGGGGGGGCCTCTCGGGGAGCTGTTTTTT. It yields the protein CASSLAGGPLGELFF.

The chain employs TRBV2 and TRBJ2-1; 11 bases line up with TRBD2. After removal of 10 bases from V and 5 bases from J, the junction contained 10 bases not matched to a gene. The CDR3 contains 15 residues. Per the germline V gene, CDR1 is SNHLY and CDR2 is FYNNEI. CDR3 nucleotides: TGTGCCATCACATCCGGGACTAGCGGTGACAATGAGCAGTTCTTC. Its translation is CAITSGTSGDNEQFF.

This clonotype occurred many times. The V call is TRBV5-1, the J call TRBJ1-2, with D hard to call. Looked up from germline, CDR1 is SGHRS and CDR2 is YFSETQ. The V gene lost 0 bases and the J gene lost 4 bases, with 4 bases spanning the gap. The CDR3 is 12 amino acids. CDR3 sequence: CASSLDSYGYTF. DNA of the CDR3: TGCGCCAGCAGCTTGGACAGCTATGGCTACACCTTC.

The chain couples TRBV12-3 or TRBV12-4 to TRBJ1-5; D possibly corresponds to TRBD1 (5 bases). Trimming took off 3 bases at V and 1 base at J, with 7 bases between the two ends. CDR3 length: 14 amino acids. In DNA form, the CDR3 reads TGTGCCAGCAGTTTGGGGGTAAGCAATCAGCCCCAGCATTTT. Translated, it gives CASSLGVSNQPQHF.

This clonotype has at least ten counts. CDR3 in DNA: TGTGCCAGCAGTCACACCAACCCCCGGGACGGGGAGCTGTTTTTT. It codes for CASSHTNPRDGELFF. The chain joins TRBV6-5 to TRBJ2-2; D is perhaps TRBD2 (5 bases). From germline, CDR1 is MNHEY and CDR2 SVGAGI. CDR3 length equals 15 residues. V dropped 5 bases and J dropped 7 bases, with 17 bases sitting between them.

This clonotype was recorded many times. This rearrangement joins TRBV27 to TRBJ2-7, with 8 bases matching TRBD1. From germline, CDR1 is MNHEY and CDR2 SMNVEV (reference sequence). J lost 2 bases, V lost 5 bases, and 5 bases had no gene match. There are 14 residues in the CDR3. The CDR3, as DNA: TGTGCCAGCAGTCTGACAGGGGAAACCTACGAGCAGTACTTC. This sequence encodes CASSLTGETYEQYF.

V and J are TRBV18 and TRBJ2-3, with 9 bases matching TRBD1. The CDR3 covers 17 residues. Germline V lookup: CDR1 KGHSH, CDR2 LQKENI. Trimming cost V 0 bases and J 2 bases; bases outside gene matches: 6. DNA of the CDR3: TGTGCCAGCTCACCACCCGCCGGGACAGGGATCACAGATACGCAGTATTTT. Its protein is CASSPPAGTGITDTQYF.

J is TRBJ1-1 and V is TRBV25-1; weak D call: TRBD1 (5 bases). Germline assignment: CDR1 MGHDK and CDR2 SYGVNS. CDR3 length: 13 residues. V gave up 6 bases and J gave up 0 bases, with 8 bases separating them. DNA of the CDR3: TGTGCCAGCAGGAAGACAGTGAACACTGAAGCTTTCTTT. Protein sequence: CASRKTVNTEAFF.

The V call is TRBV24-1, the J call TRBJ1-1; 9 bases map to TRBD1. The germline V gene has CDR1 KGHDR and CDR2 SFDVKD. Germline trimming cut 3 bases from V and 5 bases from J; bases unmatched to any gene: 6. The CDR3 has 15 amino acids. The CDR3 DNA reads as TGTGCCACCAGTGATGAGACAGGGGGGAGGACTGAAGCTTTCTTT. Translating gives CATSDETGGRTEAFF.

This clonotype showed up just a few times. The CDR3 loop reads CASSQLLGTGELFF. CDR3 bases: TGTGCCAGCAGCCAATTACTGGGGACCGGGGAGCTGTTTTTT. This sequence joins TRBV14 and TRBJ2-2; D is uncertain. From germline, CDR1 is SGHDN and CDR2 FVKESK. The germline V and J ends were trimmed by 2 bases and 5 bases, with 9 bases remaining between them. The length of the CDR3 is 14 residues.

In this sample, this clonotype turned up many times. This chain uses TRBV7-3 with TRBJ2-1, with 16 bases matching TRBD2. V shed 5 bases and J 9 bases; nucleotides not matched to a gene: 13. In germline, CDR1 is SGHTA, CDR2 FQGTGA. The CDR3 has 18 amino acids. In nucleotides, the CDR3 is TGTGCCAGCAGCCTCGGTCCCGGGACTAGCGGGGGGGCCCCTGAGCAGTTCTTC. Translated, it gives CASSLGPGTSGGAPEQFF.

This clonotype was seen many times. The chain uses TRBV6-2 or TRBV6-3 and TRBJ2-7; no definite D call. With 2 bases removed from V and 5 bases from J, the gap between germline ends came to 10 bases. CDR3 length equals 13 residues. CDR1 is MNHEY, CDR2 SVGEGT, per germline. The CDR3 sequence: CASSYPMGHEQYF. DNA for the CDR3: TGTGCCAGCAGTTACCCTATGGGCCACGAGCAGTACTTC.

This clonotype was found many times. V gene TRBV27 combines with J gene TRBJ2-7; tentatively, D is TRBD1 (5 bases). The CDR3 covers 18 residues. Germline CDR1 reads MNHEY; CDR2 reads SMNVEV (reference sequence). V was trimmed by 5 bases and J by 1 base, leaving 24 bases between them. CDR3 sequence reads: CASSPSWPGYIGSYEQYF. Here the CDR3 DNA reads TGTGCCAGCAGTCCCTCCTGGCCAGGGTACATCGGATCCTACGAGCAGTACTTC.

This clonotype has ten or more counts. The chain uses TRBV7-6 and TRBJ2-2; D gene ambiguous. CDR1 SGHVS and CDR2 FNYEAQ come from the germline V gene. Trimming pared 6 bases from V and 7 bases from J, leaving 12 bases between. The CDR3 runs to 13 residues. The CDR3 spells CASSFGFYGELFF. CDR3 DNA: TGTGCCAGCAGTTTTGGGTTTTACGGGGAGCTGTTTTTT. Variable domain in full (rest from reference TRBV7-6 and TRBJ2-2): GAGVSQSPRYKVTKRGQDVALRCDPISGHVSLYWYRQALGQGPEFLTYFNYEAQQDKSGLPNDRFSAERPEGSISTLTIQRTEQRDSAMYRCASSFGFYGELFFGEGSRLTVL.

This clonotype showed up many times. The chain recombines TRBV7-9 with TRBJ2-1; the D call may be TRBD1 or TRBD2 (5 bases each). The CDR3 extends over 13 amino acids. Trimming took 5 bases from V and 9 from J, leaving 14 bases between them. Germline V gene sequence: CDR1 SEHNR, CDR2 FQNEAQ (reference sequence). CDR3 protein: CASSRGDRIEQFF. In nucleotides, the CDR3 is TGTGCCAGCAGCCGAGGGGACCGCATTGAGCAGTTCTTC.

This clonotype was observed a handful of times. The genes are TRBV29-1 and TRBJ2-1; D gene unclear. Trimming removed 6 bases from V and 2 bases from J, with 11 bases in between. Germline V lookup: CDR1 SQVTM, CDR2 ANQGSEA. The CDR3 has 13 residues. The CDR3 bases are TGCAGCGTCGCAGGCACCCCCTACAATGAGCAGTTCTTC. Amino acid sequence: CSVAGTPYNEQFF.

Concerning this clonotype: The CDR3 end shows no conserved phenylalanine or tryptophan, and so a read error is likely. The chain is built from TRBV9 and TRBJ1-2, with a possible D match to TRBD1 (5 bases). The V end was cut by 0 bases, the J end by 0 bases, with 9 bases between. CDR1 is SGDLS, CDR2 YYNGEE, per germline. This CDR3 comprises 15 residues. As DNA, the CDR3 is TGTGCCAGCAGCGTAGGTGGGGGGGCTAACTATGGCTACACCTCC. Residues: CASSVGGGANYGYTS.